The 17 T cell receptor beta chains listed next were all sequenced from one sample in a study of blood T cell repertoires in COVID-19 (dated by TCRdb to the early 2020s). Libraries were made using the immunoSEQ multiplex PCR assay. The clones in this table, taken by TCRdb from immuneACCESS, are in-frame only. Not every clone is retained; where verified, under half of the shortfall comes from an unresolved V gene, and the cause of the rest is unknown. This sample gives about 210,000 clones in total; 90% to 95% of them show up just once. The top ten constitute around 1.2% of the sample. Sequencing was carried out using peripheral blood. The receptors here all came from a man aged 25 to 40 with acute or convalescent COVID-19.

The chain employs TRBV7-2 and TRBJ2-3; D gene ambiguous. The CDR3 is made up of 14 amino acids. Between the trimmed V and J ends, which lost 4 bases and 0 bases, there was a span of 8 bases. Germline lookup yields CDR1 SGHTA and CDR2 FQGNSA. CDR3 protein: CASSSSFSTDTQYF. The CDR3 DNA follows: TGTGCCAGCAGCTCCTCCTTTAGCACAGATACGCAGTATTTT.

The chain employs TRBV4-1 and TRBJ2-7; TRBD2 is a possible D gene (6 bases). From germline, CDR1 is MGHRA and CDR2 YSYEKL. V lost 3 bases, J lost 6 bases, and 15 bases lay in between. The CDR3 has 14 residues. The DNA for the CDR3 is TGCGCCAGCAGCCATGTTGCGAAGGAGGGCGAGCAGTACTTC. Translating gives CASSHVAKEGEQYF.

The CDR3: CASSFHPGGGGNQPQHF. CDR3 sequence (DNA): TGTGCCAGCAGTTTTCATCCCGGGGGGGGAGGCAATCAGCCCCAGCATTTT. This sequence joins TRBV28 and TRBJ1-5; D is possibly TRBD1 (5 bases). The germline V gene has CDR1 MDHEN and CDR2 SYDVKM. This CDR3 contains 17 residues. V was trimmed by 3 bases and J by 2 bases, leaving 17 bases between them.

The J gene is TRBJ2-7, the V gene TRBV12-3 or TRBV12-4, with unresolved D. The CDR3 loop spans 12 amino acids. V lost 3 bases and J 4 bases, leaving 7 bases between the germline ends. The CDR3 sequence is CASSFTVYEQYF. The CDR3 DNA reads TGTGCCAGCAGTTTTACAGTTTACGAGCAGTACTTC.

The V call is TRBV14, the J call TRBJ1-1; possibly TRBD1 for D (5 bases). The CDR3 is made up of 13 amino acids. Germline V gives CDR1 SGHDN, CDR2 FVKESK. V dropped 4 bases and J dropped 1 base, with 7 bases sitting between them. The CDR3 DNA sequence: TGTGCCAGCAGCCTGACAGCGAACACTGAAGCTTTCTTT. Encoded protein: CASSLTANTEAFF.

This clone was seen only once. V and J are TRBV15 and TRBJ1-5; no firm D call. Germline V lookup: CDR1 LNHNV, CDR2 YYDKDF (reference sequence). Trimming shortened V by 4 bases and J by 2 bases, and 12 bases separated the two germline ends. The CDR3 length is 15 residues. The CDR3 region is CATSIRVWGNQPQHF. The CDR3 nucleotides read TGTGCCACCAGCATTCGGGTGTGGGGCAATCAGCCCCAGCATTTT.

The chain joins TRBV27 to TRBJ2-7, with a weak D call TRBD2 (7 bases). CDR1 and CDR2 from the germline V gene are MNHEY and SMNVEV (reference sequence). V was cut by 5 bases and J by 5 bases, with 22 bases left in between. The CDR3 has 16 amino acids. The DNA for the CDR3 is TGTGCCAGCAGTCTAAGGGGGGGCATGGGGGCGGACGAGCAGTACTTC. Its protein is CASSLRGGMGADEQYF.

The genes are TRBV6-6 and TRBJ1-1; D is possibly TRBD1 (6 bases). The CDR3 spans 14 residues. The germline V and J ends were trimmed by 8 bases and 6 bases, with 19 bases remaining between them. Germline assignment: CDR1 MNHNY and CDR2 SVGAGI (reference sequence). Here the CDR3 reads CASQSYQGFAEAFF. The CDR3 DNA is TGTGCCAGCCAGTCATACCAGGGGTTCGCTGAAGCTTTCTTT.

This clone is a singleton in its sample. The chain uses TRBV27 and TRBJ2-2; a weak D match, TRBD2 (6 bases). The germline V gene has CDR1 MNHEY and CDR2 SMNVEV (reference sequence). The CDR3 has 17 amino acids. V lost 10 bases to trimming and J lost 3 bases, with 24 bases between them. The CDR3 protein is CAIKSYSGGIDTGELFF. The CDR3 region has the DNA TGTGCCATCAAAAGTTATTCGGGCGGGATAGACACCGGGGAGCTGTTTTTT.

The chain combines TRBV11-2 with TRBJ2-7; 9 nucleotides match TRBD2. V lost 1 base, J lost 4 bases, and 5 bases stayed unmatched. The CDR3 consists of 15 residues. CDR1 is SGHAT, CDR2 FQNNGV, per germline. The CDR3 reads CASSLASGIPYEQYF. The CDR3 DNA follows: TGTGCCAGCAGCTTAGCTAGCGGGATCCCTTACGAGCAGTACTTC.

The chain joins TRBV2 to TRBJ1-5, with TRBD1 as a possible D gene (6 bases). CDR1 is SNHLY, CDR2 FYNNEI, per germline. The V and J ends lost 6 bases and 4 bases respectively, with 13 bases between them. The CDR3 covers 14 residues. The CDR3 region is CASRGGQLNQPQHF. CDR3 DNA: TGTGCCAGCAGGGGCGGACAGTTGAATCAGCCCCAGCATTTT.

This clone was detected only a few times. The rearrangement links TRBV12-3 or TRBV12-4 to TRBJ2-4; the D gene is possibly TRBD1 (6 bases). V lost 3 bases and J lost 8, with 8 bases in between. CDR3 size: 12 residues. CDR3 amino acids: CASSLGADIQYF. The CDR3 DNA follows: TGTGCCAGCAGTTTGGGGGCGGACATTCAGTACTTC.

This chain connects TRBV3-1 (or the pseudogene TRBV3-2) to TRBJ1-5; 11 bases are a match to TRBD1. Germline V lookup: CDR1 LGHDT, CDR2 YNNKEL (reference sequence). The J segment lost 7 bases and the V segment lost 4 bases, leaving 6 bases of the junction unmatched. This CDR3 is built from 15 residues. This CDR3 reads CASSRGTGGWQPQHF. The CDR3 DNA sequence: TGTGCCAGCAGCCGCGGGACAGGGGGTTGGCAGCCCCAGCATTTT.

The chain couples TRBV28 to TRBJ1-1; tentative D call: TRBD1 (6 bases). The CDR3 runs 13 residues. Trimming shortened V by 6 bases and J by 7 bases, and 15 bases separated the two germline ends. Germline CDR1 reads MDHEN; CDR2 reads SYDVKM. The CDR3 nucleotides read TGTGCCAGCAGAAGCACCACAGGGCTTGAAGCTTTCTTT. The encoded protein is CASRSTTGLEAFF.

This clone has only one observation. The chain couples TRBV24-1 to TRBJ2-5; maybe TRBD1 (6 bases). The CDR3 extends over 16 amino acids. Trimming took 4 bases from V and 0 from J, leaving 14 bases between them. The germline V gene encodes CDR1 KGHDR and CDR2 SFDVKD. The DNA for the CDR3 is TGTGCCACCAGTGACCCAGGGGCTCCGTACCAAGAGACCCAGTACTTC. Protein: CATSDPGAPYQETQYF.

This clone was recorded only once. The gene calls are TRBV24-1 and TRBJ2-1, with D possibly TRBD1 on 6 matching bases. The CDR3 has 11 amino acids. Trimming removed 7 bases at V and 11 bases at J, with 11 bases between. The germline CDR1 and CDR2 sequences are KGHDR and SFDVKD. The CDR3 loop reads CATSLTGQQFF. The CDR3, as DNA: TGTGCCACCAGCCTAACAGGGCAGCAGTTCTTC.

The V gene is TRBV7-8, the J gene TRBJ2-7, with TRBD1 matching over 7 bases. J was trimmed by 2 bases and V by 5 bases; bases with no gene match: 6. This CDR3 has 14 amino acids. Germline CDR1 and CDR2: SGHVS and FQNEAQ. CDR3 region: CASSPTGQAYEQYF. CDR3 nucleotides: TGTGCCAGCAGCCCGACAGGGCAGGCCTACGAGCAGTACTTC. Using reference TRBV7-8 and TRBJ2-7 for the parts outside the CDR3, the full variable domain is GAGVSQSPRYKVAKRGQDVALRCDPISGHVSLFWYQQALGQGPEFLTYFQNEAQLDKSGLPSDRFFAERPEGSVSTLKIQRTQQEDSAVYLCASSPTGQAYEQYFGPGTRLTVT.